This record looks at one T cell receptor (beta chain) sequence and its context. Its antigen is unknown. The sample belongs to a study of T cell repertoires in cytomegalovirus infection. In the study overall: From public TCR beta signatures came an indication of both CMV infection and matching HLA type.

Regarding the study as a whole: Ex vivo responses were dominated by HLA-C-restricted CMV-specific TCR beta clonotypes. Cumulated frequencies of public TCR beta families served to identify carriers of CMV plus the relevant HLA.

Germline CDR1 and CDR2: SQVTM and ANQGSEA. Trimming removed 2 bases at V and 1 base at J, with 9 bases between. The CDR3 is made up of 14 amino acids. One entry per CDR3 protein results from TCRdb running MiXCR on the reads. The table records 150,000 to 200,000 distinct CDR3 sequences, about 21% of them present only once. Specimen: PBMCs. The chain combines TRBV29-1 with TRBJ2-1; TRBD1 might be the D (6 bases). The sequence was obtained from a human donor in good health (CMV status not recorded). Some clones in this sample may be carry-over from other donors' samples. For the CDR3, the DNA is TGCAGCGTTGAAAGGGGGATGTCCTACAATGAGCAGTTCTTC. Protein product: CSVERGMSYNEQFF.